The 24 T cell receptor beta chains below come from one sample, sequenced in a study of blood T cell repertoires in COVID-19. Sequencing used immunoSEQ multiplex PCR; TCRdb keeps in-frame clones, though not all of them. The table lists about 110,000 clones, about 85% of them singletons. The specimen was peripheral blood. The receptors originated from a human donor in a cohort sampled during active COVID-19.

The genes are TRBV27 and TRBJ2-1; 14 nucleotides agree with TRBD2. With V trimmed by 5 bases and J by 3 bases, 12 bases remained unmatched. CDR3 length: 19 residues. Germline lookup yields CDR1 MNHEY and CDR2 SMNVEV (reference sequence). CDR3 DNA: TGTGCCAGCAGTATAGACCCGGGACTAGCGGGGGATCGCTACAATGAGCAGTTCTTC. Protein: CASSIDPGLAGDRYNEQFF.

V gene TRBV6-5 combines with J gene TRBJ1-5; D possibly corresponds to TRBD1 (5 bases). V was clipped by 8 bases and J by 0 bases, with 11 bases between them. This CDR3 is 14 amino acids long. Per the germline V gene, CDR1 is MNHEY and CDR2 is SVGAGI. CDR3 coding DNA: TGTGCCAGCCAGGGCCCTTTTAGCAATCAGCCCCAGCATTTT. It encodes CASQGPFSNQPQHF.

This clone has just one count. The CDR3: CASSFYRANSPLHF. The CDR3 region has the DNA TGTGCCAGCAGCTTTTACAGGGCAAATTCACCCCTCCACTTT. V is TRBV7-2 and J is TRBJ1-6; maybe TRBD1 (6 bases). Looked up from germline, CDR1 is SGHTA and CDR2 is FQGNSA. The CDR3 totals 14 residues. Trimming left V 3 bases short and J 7 bases short, with 10 bases between.

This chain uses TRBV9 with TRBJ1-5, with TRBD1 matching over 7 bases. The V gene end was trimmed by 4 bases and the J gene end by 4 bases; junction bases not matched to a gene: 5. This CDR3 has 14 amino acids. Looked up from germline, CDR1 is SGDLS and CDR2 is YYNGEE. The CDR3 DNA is TGTGCCAGCAGCTCTCAGGGGGATAATCAGCCCCAGCATTTT. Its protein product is CASSSQGDNQPQHF.

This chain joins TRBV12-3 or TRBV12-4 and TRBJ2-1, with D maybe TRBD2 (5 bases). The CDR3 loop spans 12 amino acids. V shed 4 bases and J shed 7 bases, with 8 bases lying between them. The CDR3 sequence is CASSSRGNEQFF. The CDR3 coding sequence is TGTGCCAGCAGTTCCCGAGGGAATGAGCAGTTCTTC.

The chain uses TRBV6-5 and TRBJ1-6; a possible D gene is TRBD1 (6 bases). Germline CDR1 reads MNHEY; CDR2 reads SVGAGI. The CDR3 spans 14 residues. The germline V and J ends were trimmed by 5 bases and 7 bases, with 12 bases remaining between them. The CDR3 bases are TGTGCCAGCAGTCGGGGGGCGACGAATTCACCCCTCCACTTT. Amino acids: CASSRGATNSPLHF.

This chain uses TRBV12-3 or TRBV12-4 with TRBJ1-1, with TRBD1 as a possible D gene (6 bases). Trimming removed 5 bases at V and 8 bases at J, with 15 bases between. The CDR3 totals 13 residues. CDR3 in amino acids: CASSLNWDNEAFF. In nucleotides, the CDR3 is TGTGCCAGCAGTCTAAATTGGGACAACGAAGCTTTCTTT.

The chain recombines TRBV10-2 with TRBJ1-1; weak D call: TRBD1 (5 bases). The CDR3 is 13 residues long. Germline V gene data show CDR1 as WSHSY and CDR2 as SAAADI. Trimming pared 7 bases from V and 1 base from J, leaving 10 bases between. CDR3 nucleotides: TGCGCCAGCAAGGGGTTTCAGAACACTGAAGCTTTCTTT. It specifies CASKGFQNTEAFF.

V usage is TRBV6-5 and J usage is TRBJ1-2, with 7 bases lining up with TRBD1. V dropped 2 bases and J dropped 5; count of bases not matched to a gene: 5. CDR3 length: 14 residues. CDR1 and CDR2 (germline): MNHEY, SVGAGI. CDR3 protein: CASSYVQGWYGYTF. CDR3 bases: TGTGCCAGCAGTTACGTACAGGGGTGGTATGGCTACACCTTC.

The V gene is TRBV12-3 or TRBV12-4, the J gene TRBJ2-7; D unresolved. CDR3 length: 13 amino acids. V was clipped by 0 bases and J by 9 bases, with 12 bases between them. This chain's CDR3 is CASSLARQAGQYF. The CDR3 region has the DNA TGTGCCAGCAGTTTAGCCCGGCAGGCAGGGCAGTACTTC.

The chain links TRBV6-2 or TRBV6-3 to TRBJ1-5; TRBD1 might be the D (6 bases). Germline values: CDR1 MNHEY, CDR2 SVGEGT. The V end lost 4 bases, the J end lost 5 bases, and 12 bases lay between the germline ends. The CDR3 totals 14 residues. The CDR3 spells CASSLLAGDQPQHF. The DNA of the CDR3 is TGTGCCAGCAGTTTGTTGGCAGGGGATCAGCCCCAGCATTTT.

The CDR3 DNA follows: TGTGCCAGCGCAGAGGACAGGGGGCCTTCCAATCAGCCCCAGCATTTT. Translated: CASAEDRGPSNQPQHF. The chain has TRBV28 and TRBJ1-5, with 11 positions matching TRBD1. J was trimmed by 3 bases and V by 8 bases; bases with no gene match: 9. The CDR3 has 16 amino acids. Per germline, CDR1 MDHEN and CDR2 SYDVKM.

The CDR3 nucleotides read TGTGCCAGCAGCCAAACGGGTGAGCAGGGTAAATCAGGGCAGTACTTC. Its translation is CASSQTGEQGKSGQYF. The chain links TRBV3-1 (or the pseudogene TRBV3-2) to TRBJ2-4; D is possibly TRBD1 (5 bases). The V gene lost 2 bases and the J gene lost 13 bases, with 24 bases spanning the gap. The CDR3 has 16 amino acids. CDR1 is LGHDT and CDR2 is YNNKEL in the germline V gene (reference sequence).

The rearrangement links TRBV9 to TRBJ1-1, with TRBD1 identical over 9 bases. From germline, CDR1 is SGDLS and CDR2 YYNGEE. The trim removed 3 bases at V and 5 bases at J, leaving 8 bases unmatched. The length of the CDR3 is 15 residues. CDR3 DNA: TGTGCCAGCAGCGCCTACAGGGGGCGCTTAACTGAAGCTTTCTTT. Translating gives CASSAYRGRLTEAFF. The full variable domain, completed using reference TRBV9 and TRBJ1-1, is DSGVTQTPKHLITATGQRVTLRCSPRSGDLSVYWYQQSLDQGLQFLIQYYNGEERAKGNILERFSAQQFPDLHSELNLSSLELGDSALYFCASSAYRGRLTEAFFGQGTRLTVV.

The CDR3 bases are TGTGCCAGCAGAGCAGGGGCAGACACTGAAGCTTTCTTT. Encoded protein: CASRAGADTEAFF. The chain employs TRBV6-6 and TRBJ1-1; TRBD1 is a possible D gene (6 bases). Germline lookup yields CDR1 MNHNY and CDR2 SVGAGI (reference sequence). The CDR3 has 13 amino acids. Trimming pared 6 bases from V and 3 bases from J, leaving 11 bases between.

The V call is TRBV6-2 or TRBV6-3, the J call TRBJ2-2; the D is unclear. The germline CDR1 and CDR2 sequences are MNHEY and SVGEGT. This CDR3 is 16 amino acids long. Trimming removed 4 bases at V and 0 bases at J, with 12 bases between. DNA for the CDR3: TGTGCCAGCAGTTTGGATAGCCCCACGAACACCGGGGAGCTGTTTTTT. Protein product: CASSLDSPTNTGELFF.

CDR3 in amino acids: CATSDGQDNEQFF. The CDR3 DNA is TGTGCCACCAGTGATGGACAGGACAATGAGCAGTTCTTC. The chain recombines TRBV24-1 with TRBJ2-1, with 7 bases that match TRBD1. Germline V gene data show CDR1 as KGHDR and CDR2 as SFDVKD. The CDR3 runs 13 residues. Germline trimming cut 3 bases from V and 5 bases from J; bases unmatched to any gene: 0.

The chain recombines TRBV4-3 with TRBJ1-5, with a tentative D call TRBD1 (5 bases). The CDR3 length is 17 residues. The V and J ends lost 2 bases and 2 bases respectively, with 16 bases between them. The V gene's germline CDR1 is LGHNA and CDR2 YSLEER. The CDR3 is CASSQFHGGSGNQPQHF. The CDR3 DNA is TGCGCCAGCAGCCAATTTCACGGGGGGTCAGGCAATCAGCCCCAGCATTTT.

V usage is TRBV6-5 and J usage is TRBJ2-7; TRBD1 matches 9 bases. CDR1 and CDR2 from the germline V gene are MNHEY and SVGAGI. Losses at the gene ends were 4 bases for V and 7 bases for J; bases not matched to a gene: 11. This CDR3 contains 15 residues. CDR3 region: CASSFKRDRAKEQYF. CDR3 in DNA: TGTGCCAGCAGTTTTAAACGGGACAGGGCTAAAGAGCAGTACTTC.

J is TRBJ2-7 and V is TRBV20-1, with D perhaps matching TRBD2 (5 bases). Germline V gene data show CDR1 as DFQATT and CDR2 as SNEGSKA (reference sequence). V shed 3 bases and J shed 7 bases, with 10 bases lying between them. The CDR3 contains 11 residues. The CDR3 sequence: CSARDREEQYF. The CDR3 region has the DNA TGCAGTGCTAGGGATAGGGAGGAGCAGTACTTC.

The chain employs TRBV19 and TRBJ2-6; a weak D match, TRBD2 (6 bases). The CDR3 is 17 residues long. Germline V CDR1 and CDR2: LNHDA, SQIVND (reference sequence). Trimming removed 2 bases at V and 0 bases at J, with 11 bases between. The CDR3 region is CASSILGLDSGANVLTF. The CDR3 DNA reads TGTGCCAGTAGTATACTGGGACTGGACTCTGGGGCCAACGTCCTGACTTTC.

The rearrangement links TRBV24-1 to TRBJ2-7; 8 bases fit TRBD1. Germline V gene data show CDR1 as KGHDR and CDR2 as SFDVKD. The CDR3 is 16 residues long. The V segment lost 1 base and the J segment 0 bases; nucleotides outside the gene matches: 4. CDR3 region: CATSDFPTGGSYEQYF. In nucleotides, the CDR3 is TGTGCCACCAGTGATTTCCCCACAGGGGGCTCCTACGAGCAGTACTTC.

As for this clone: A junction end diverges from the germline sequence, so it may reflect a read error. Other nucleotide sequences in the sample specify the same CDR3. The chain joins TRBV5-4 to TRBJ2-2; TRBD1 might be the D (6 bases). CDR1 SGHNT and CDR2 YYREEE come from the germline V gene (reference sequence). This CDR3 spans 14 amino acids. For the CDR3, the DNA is TGTGCCAGTAGCTTACAGGGATCTACCGGGGAGCTGTTTTTT. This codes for CASSLQGSTGELFF.

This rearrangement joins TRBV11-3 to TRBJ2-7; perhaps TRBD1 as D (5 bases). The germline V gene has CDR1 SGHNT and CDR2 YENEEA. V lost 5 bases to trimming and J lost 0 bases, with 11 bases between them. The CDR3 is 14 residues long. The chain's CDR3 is CASSPRQPSYEQYF. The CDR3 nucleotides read TGTGCCAGCAGCCCCAGACAGCCCTCCTACGAGCAGTACTTC.